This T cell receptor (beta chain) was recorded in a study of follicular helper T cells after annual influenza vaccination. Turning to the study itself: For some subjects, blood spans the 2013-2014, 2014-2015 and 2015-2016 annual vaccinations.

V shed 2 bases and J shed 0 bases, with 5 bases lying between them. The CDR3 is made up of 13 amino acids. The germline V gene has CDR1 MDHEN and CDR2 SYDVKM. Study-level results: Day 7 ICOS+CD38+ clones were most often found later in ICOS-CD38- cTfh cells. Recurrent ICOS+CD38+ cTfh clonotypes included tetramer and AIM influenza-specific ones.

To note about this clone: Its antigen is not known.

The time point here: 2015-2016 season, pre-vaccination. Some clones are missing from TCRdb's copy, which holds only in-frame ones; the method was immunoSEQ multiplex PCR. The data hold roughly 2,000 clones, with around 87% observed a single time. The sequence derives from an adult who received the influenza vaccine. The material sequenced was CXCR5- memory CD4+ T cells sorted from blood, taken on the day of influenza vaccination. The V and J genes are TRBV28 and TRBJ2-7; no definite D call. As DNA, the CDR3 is TGTGCCAGCAGTTTACAGATCTCCTACGAGCAGTACTTC. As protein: CASSLQISYEQYF.